This T cell receptor beta chain was identified in a study of blood T cell repertoires in COVID-19. Study summary: The United States, Italy and Spain supplied acute and convalescent COVID-19 samples. From T cells, B-cell-depleted T cells, or PBMCs came the material, which was cDNA or gDNA.

A single count supports this clone. The CDR3 is made up of 16 amino acids. V gave up 1 base and J gave up 0 bases, with 11 bases separating them. CDR1 and CDR2 from the germline V gene are SGHNT and YYREEE (reference sequence). Authors' data handling: Estimated nucleated cell counts came from reference gene primer amplification. Repertoires were generated with immunoSEQ multiplex PCR, while TCRdb's copy carries only in-frame clones and drops some. V and J calls and clone size are copied from that table; D and trimming were computed from the DNA. The data hold 100,000 to 150,000 clones, with approximately 86% observed a single time. The Seattle patients, enrolled during active infection, were followed longitudinally.

The sequencing input was peripheral blood. The sequence was collected from a woman between 65 and 79 years old with COVID-19, enrolled during active disease. This sequence joins TRBV5-4 and TRBJ2-1, with D perhaps matching TRBD2 (6 bases). CDR3 coding DNA: TGTGCCAGCAGCTTGAGTGGGAGGAGCTCCTACAATGAGCAGTTCTTC. Translated, it gives CASSLSGRSSYNEQFF.